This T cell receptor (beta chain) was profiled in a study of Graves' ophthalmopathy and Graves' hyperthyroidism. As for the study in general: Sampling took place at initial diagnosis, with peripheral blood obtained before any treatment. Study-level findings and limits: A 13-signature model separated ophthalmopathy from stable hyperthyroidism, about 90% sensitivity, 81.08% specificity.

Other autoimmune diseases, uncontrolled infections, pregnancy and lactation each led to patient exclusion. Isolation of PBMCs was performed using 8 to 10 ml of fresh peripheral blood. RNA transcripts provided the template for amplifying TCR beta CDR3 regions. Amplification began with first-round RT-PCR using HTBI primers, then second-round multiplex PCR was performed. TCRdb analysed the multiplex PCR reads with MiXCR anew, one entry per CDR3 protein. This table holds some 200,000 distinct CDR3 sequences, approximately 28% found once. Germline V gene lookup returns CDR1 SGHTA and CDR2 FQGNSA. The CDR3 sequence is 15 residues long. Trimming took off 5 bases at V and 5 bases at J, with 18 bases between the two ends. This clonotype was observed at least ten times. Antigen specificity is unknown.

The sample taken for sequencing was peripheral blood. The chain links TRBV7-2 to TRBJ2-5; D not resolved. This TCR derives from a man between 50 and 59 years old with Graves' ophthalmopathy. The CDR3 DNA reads TGTGCCAGCAGCCCTATCGGCCCCGTTGGGGAGACCCAGTACTTC. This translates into CASSPIGPVGETQYF.